The 17 T cell receptor beta chains in this list originate from one sample, sequenced in a study of blood T cells in healthy people across ages. Alongside a J-beta primer mix, a sample-barcoded 5' primer served in a second PCR lasting about 7 to 11 cycles. TCRdb recomputed calls from the 5' RACE reads with MiXCR, one row per CDR3 protein. The table shows 870,000 or so distinct CDR3 sequences, with 25% to 35% occurring only once. Source material: blood. The receptors stem from a woman of 80 years or more in good health.

This sequence joins TRBV6-2 or TRBV6-3 and TRBJ1-1; possible D gene TRBD1, 5 bases. The V end was cut by 0 bases, the J end by 1 base, with 15 bases between. Germline loops: CDR1 MNHEY, CDR2 SVGEGT. CDR3 size: 17 residues. The CDR3 reads CASSYSGLGVGNTEAFF. DNA of the CDR3: TGTGCCAGCAGTTACTCGGGATTGGGGGTCGGGAACACTGAAGCTTTCTTT.

The table lists this clonotype with many counts. V gene TRBV12-3 or TRBV12-4 combines with J gene TRBJ2-1, with 8 bases fitting TRBD1. After removal of 5 bases from V and 0 bases from J, the junction contained 3 bases not matched to a gene. The CDR3 extends over 15 amino acids. Written as DNA, the CDR3 is TGTGCCAGCAGTCTTACAGGGGGCTCCTACAATGAGCAGTTCTTC. Protein product: CASSLTGGSYNEQFF.

The V gene is TRBV19, the J gene TRBJ2-4, with 7 bases matching TRBD2. The CDR3 covers 14 residues. From germline, CDR1 is LNHDA and CDR2 SQIVND (reference sequence). V lost 3 bases, J lost 5 bases, and 4 bases stayed unmatched. The CDR3, as DNA: TGTGCCAGTAGTATGCGGGGGAGTGAAAACATTCAGTACTTC. Translating it yields CASSMRGSENIQYF.

Only a few counts were recorded for this clonotype. This rearrangement joins TRBV5-1 to TRBJ2-7, with 9 bases aligning to TRBD1. The V segment lost 6 bases and the J segment 3 bases; nucleotides outside the gene matches: 7. CDR3 length: 14 residues. Germline V gene sequence: CDR1 SGHRS, CDR2 YFSETQ. The CDR3 loop is CASKPGQGIYEQYF. The CDR3 DNA reads as TGCGCCAGCAAACCGGGACAGGGCATCTACGAGCAGTACTTC.

This rearrangement joins TRBV3-1 to TRBJ2-1; the D gene is possibly TRBD1 (5 bases). Trimming took 2 bases from V and 6 from J, leaving 11 bases between them. Per the germline V gene, CDR1 is LGHDT and CDR2 is YNNKEL (reference sequence). The CDR3 length is 14 residues. DNA of the CDR3: TGTGCCAGCAGCCAACCTGACAGATCCAATGAGCAGTTCTTC. Its translation is CASSQPDRSNEQFF.

This clonotype showed up just once. This sequence may be a read error, since a much larger clone differs from it by one base. V is TRBV5-5 and J is TRBJ1-5, with unresolved D. Trimming pared 2 bases from V and 3 bases from J, leaving 12 bases between. Germline V gene data show CDR1 as SGHKS and CDR2 as YYEKEE (reference sequence). The CDR3 consists of 15 residues. The CDR3 bases are TGTGCCAGCAGCTTTGGTGGCAGTCTCAATCAGCCCCAGCATTTT. It codes for CASSFGGSLNQPQHF.

V and J are TRBV21-1 and TRBJ1-1; the table's D call, TRBD1, has no DNA check behind it. TRBV21-1 is flagged as a pseudogene. CDR3 length: 12 residues. CDR3 nucleotides: TGTGCCAGCAACCCAGGAGGGGGCGAAGCTTTCTTT. It encodes CASNPGGGEAFF.

In its sample, this clonotype was seen many times. The J gene is TRBJ2-5, the V gene TRBV29-1; D may be TRBD1 or TRBD2 (6 bases each). Per the germline V gene, CDR1 is SQVTM and CDR2 is ANQGSEA. Trimming shortened V by 7 bases and J by 4 bases, and 22 bases separated the two germline ends. CDR3 length: 15 amino acids. CDR3 sequence: CSAGVGGRVRETQYF. The CDR3 nucleotides are TGCAGCGCCGGCGTAGGGGGGCGGGTTAGAGAGACCCAGTACTTC.

This clonotype was observed many times. V is TRBV6-2 or TRBV6-3 and J is TRBJ2-7, with 11 bases that match TRBD2. Trimming cost V 6 bases and J 5 bases; bases outside gene matches: 12. CDR3 length: 16 amino acids. Germline V CDR1 and CDR2: MNHEY, SVGEGT. The CDR3 nucleotides read TGTGCCAGCAGCGAACATCATAGCGGGGGGGCCGACGAGCAGTACTTC. This sequence encodes CASSEHHSGGADEQYF.

In the case of this clonotype: A much more abundant neighbour one base away suggests this may be a read error. The chain joins TRBV20-1 to TRBJ2-1; 7 nucleotides match TRBD2. The CDR3 runs to 13 residues. V was pared by 6 bases and J by 13 bases, with 15 bases of the junction left unmatched. Germline CDR1 is DFQATT and CDR2 is SNEGSKA (reference sequence). This chain's CDR3 is CSAGRGKLETQFF. The CDR3 DNA follows: TGCAGTGCGGGGCGGGGGAAATTGGAGACCCAGTTCTTC.

V gene TRBV18 combines with J gene TRBJ1-5; maybe TRBD1 (5 bases). The CDR3 runs to 13 residues. Per the germline V gene, CDR1 is KGHSH and CDR2 is LQKENI. The germline V and J ends were trimmed by 4 bases and 5 bases, with 9 bases remaining between them. The CDR3 is CASSRAGDQPQHF. DNA for the CDR3: TGTGCCAGCTCACGGGCGGGGGATCAGCCCCAGCATTTT. Full variable domain (rest looked up from reference TRBV18 and TRBJ1-5): NAGVMQNPRHLVRRRGQEARLRCSPMKGHSHVYWYRQLPEEGLKFMVYLQKENIIDESGMPKERFSAEFPKEGPSILRIQQVVRGDSAAYFCASSRAGDQPQHFGDGTRLSIL.

V usage is TRBV7-2 and J usage is TRBJ2-3; 7 bases match TRBD1. Trimming cost V 4 bases and J 0 bases; bases outside gene matches: 7. This CDR3 has 16 residues. Germline V gene data show CDR1 as SGHTA and CDR2 as FQGNSA. CDR3 in amino acids: CASSSSQGVSTDTQYF. Here the CDR3 DNA reads TGTGCCAGCAGCTCCTCGCAGGGGGTAAGCACAGATACGCAGTATTTT.

Remarks on this clonotype: A read error may be the cause here, since a much bigger clone is one base away. The rearrangement joins TRBV5-1 to TRBJ2-5, with TRBD2 matching over 10 bases. Germline V lookup: CDR1 SGHRS, CDR2 YFSETQ. The CDR3 is 13 residues long. The V segment lost 5 bases and the J segment 11 bases; nucleotides outside the gene matches: 9. The CDR3 region is CASRASGGDEQYF. The CDR3 DNA reads TGCGCCAGCAGGGCAAGCGGGGGGGATGAGCAGTACTTC.

This clonotype was counted a few times. V and J are TRBV5-1 and TRBJ2-3; TRBD2 agrees at 13 bases. The CDR3 covers 16 residues. The germline V gene has CDR1 SGHRS and CDR2 YFSETQ. The V gene end was trimmed by 1 base and the J gene end by 6 bases; junction bases not matched to a gene: 5. CDR3 protein: CASSLRTSGGGDTQYF. The CDR3 region has the DNA TGCGCCAGCAGCTTGCGGACTAGCGGGGGTGGGGATACGCAGTATTTT.

There are many counts of this clonotype. The chain links TRBV12-3 or TRBV12-4 to TRBJ2-3, with D tentatively TRBD2 (7 bases). V gave up 0 bases and J gave up 2 bases, with 9 bases separating them. The CDR3 has 15 residues. The CDR3 bases are TGTGCCAGCAGTTTAGCGGGGGGGCACACAGATACGCAGTATTTT. It translates to CASSLAGGHTDTQYF.

This clonotype was recorded at least ten times. CDR3 amino acids: CASSLEDSLGTQYF. Written as DNA, the CDR3 is TGTGCCAGCAGTTTAGAAGACTCCCTAGGGACCCAGTACTTC. V usage is TRBV12-3 or TRBV12-4 and J usage is TRBJ2-5; D ambiguous. The CDR3 consists of 14 residues. Trimming left V 1 base short and J 7 bases short, with 13 bases between.

V gene TRBV19 combines with J gene TRBJ1-5; the D gene is possibly TRBD1 (5 bases). The CDR3 consists of 13 residues. V was shortened by 4 bases and J by 6 bases, with 10 bases between the two germline ends. Germline V gene lookup returns CDR1 LNHDA and CDR2 SQIVND (reference sequence). CDR3 sequence reads: CASSTRQFQPQHF. The CDR3, as DNA: TGTGCCAGTAGTACCAGACAGTTTCAGCCCCAGCATTTT. Filled out from reference TRBV19 and TRBJ1-5, the complete variable domain reads DGGITQSPKYLFRKEGQNVTLSCEQNLNHDAMYWYRQDPGQGLRLIYYSQIVNDFQKGDIAEGYSVSREKKESFPLTVTSAQKNPTAFYLCASSTRQFQPQHFGDGTRLSIL.